This T cell receptor beta chain originates from a study of graft-versus-host responses after intestinal transplantation. Overall study context: Recipients had multivisceral, liver-intestinal, or isolated intestinal transplants. Anti-thymocyte globulin induction was given to all recipients, followed by tacrolimus and steroids for roughly 3 years.

The CDR3 has 15 amino acids. Looked up from germline, CDR1 is SGHRS and CDR2 is YFSETQ. The V end lost 4 bases, the J end lost 4 bases, and 14 bases lay between the germline ends. Findings and limits, study-wide: Ileal or blood samples showed some GvH clones first, and such clones were also found in recipient marrow.

Generated by immunoSEQ multiplex PCR, the TCRdb table keeps only in-frame clones and is missing some. The sample has 15,000 to 20,000 clones, around 40% seen once; the top ten hold approximately 2%. By sample fraction, this clone is medium-sized. This TCR derives from a human patient who was an organ donor for intestinal transplantation. The specimen comprised alloreactive CD4+ T cells from a mixed lymphocyte reaction culture, sampled before transplantation. Subset defined: CFSE-low proliferating T cells sorted from approximately 6-day pre-transplant mixed lymphocyte reaction (GvH or HvG direction). The genes are TRBV5-1 and TRBJ1-4, with D perhaps TRBD1 (6 bases). This chain's CDR3 is CASSAGTTSNEKLFF. The CDR3, as DNA: TGCGCCAGCAGCGCCGGGACAACAAGTAATGAAAAACTGTTTTTT.